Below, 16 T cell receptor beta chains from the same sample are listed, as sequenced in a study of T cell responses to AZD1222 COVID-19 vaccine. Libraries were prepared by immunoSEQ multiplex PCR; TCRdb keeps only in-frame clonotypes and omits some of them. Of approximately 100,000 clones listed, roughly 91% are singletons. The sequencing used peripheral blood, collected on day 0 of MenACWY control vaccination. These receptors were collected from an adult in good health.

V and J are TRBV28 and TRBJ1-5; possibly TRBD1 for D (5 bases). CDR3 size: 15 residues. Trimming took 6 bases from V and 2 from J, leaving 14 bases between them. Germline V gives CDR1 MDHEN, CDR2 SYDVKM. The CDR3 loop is CASSSGAVGNQPQHF. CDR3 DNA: TGTGCCAGCAGCTCCGGGGCCGTCGGCAATCAGCCCCAGCATTTT.

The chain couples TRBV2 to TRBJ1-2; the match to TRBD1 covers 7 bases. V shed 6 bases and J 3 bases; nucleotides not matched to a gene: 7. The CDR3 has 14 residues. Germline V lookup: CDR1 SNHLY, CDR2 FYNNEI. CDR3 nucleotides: TGTGCCAGCAGACCCCCGGGACAGTACTATGGCTACACCTTC. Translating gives CASRPPGQYYGYTF.

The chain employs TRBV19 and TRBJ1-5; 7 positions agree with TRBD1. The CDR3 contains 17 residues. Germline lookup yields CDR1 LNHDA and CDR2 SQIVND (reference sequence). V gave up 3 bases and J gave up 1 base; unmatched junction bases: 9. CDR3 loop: CASSIKRTGGSNQPQHF. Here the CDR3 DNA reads TGTGCCAGTAGTATCAAAAGGACAGGTGGGAGCAATCAGCCCCAGCATTTT.

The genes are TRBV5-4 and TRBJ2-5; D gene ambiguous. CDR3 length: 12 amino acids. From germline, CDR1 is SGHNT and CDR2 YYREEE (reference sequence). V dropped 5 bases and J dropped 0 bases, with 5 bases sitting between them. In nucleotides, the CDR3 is TGTGCCAGCAGTGGAAACCAAGAGACCCAGTACTTC. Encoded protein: CASSGNQETQYF. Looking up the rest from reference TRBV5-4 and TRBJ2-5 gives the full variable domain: ETGVTQSPTHLIKTRGQQVTLRCSSQSGHNTVSWYQQALGQGPQFIFQYYREEENGRGNFPPRFSGLQFPNYSSELNVNALELDDSALYLCASSGNQETQYFGPGTRLLVL.

As DNA, the CDR3 is TGCGCCAGCAGCTATCTTAACAGGGGTCTGAACACTGAAGCTTTCTTT. Encoded protein: CASSYLNRGLNTEAFF. The chain has TRBV5-1 and TRBJ1-1; 7 bases align to TRBD1. The CDR3 extends over 16 amino acids. The germline V gene has CDR1 SGHRS and CDR2 YFSETQ. Trimming removed 3 bases from V and 0 bases from J; junction bases left unmatched: 8. Together with reference TRBV5-1 and TRBJ1-1, the CDR3 gives the full variable domain: KAGVTQTPRYLIKTRGQQVTLSCSPISGHRSVSWYQQTPGQGLQFLFEYFSETQRNKGNFPGRFSGRQFSNSRSEMNVSTLELGDSALYLCASSYLNRGLNTEAFFGQGTRLTVV.

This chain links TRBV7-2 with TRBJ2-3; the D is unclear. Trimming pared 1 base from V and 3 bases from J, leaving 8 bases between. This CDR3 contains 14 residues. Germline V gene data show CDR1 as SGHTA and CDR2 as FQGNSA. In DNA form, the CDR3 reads TGTGCCAGCAGCTTAGTATTCGGGACAGATACGCAGTATTTT. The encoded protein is CASSLVFGTDTQYF. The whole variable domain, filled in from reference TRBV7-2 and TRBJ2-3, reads GAGVSQSPSNKVTEKGKDVELRCDPISGHTALYWYRQSLGQGLEFLIYFQGNSAPDKSGLPSDRFSAERTGGSVSTLTIQRTQQEDSAVYLCASSLVFGTDTQYFGPGTRLTVL.

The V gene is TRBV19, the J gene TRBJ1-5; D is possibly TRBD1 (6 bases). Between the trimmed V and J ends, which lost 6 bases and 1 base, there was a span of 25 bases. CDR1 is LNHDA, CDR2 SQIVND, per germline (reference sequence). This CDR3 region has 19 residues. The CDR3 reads CASSMSTSWTVRSNQPQHF. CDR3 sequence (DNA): TGTGCCAGTAGCATGAGTACCTCTTGGACAGTTCGGAGCAATCAGCCCCAGCATTTT.

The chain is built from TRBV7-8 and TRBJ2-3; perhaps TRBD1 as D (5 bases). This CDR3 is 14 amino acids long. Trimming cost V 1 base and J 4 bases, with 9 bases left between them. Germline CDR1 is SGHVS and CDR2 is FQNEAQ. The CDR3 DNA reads TGTGCCAGCAGCTTAGGAGGCAGGGCAGATACGCAGTATTTT. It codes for CASSLGGRADTQYF.

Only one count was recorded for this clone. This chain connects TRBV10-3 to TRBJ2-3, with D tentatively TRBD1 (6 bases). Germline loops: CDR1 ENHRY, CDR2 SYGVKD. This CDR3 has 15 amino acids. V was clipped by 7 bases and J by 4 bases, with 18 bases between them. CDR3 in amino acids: CAIKPVGGGADTQYF. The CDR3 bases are TGTGCCATCAAACCCGTTGGGGGCGGCGCAGATACGCAGTATTTT.

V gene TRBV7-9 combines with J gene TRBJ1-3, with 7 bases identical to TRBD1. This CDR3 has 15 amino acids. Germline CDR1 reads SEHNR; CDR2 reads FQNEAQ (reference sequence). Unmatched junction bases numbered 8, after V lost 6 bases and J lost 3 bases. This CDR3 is CASSSQGVGGNTIYF. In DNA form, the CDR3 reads TGTGCCAGCAGTTCTCAGGGGGTTGGTGGAAACACCATATATTTT.

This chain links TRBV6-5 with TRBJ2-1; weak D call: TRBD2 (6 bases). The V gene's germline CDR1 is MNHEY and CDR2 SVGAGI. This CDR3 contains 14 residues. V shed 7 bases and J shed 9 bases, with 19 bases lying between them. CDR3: CASTDPGVRSEQFF. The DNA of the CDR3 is TGTGCCAGCACCGACCCGGGGGTAAGGAGTGAGCAGTTCTTC.

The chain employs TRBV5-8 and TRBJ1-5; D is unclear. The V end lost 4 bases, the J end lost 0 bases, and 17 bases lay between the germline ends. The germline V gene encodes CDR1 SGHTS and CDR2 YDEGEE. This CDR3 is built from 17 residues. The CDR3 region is CASSPLGGVNSNQPQHF. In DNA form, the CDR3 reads TGTGCCAGCAGCCCCCTCGGCGGAGTGAATAGCAATCAGCCCCAGCATTTT. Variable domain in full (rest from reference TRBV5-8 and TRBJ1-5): EAGVTQSPTHLIKTRGQQATLRCSPISGHTSVYWYQQALGLGLQFLLWYDEGEERNRGNFPPRFSGRQFPNYSSELNVNALELEDSALYLCASSPLGGVNSNQPQHFGDGTRLSIL.

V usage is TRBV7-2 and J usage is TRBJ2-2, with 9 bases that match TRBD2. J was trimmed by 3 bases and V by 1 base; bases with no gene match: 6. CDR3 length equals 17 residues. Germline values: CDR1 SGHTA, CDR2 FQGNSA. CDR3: CASSLDSLAGYTGELFF. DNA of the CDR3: TGTGCCAGCAGCTTAGATTCCCTAGCGGGATACACCGGGGAGCTGTTTTTT.

CDR3 residues: CASSFYSNEQFF. CDR3 bases: TGTGCCAGCAGCTTCTACAGCAATGAGCAGTTCTTC. The chain couples TRBV7-8 to TRBJ2-1; D gene unclear. The CDR3 has 12 residues. With 3 bases removed from V and 6 bases from J, the gap between germline ends came to 6 bases. Per the germline V gene, CDR1 is SGHVS and CDR2 is FQNEAQ.

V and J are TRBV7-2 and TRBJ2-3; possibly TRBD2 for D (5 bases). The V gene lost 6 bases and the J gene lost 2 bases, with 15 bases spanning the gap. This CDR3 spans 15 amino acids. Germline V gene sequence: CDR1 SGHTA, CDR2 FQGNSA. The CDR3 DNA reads TGTGCCAGCAGGATAGGACTGCCCCCCACAGATACGCAGTATTTT. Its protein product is CASRIGLPPTDTQYF.

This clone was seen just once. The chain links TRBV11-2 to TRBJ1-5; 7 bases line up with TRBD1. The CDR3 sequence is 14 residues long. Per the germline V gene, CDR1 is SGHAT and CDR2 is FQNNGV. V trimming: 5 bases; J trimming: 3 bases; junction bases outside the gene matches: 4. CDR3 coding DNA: TGTGCCAGCAGCCAGGGACAGTTCAATCAGCCCCAGCATTTT. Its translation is CASSQGQFNQPQHF.